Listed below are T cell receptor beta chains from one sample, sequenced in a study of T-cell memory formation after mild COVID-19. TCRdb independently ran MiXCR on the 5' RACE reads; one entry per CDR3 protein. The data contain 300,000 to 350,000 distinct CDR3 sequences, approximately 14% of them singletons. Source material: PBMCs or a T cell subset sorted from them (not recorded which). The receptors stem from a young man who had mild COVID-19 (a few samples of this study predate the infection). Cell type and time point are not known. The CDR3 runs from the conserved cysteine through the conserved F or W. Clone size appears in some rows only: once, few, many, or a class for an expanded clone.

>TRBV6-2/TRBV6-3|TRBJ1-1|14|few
CASSTTGGWTEAFF
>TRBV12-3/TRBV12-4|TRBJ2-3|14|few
CASSLPGGPDTQYF
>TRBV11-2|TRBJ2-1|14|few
CASSSGSGENEQFF
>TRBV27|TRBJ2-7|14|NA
CASSLRGDIYEQYF
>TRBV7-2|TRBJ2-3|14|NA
CASSSLMGTDTQYF
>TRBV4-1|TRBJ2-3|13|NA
CASSQDTSDTQYF
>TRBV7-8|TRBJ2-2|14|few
CASSLMVAGGELFF
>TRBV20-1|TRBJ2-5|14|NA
CSARPWTSGETQYF
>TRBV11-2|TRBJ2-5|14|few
CASSQQGLQETQYF
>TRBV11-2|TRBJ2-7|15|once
CASSFSGTGTYEQYF
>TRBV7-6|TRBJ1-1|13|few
CASSRDSYTEAFF
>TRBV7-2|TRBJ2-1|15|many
CATIRGGLFRHEQFF
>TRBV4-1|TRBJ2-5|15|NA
CASSPLAGAQETQYF
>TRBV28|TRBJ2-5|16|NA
CASSPGGLTIQETQYF
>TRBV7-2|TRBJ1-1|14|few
CASSIHRESTEAFF
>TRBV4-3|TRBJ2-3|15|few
CASSPLSGSRDTQYF
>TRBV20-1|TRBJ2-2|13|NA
CSARGRFTGELFF
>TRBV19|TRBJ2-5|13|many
CASSPQGLETQYF
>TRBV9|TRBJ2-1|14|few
CASSVGQIYNEQFF
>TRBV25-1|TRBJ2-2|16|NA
CASSEWGRANTGELFF
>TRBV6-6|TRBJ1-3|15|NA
CASHSDSLAGNTIYF
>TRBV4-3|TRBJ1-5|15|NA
CASSQDDGQGQPQHF
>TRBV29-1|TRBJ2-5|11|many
CSVRQQETQYF
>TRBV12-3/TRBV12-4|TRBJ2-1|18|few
CASSPLRASALYGNEQFF
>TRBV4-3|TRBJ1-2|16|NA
CASSQAGGTEYGGYTF
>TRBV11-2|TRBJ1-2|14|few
CASSLVTGNYGYTF
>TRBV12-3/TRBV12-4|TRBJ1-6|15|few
CASTGESSYNSPLHF
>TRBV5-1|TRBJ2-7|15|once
CASRTTHDGSREQYF
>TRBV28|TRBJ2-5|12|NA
CATGRGRGTQYF